The next 28 T cell receptor beta chains were all read from a single sample in a study of cytomegalovirus exposure and HLA in healthy donors. Use of 60 Vbeta and 13 Jbeta primers characterized the PCR. Here immunoSEQ multiplex PCR was the method, and the copy in TCRdb shows in-frame clones only, minus some. Among more than 80,000 clones listed, 71% were seen once. Material: PBMCs. All receptors derive from a female donor in good health and CMV-seronegative.

This clone appeared a single time. The chain recombines TRBV2 with TRBJ2-5; 7 bases fit TRBD1. This CDR3 has 13 amino acids. Germline CDR1 reads SNHLY; CDR2 reads FYNNEI. V trimming: 7 bases; J trimming: 2 bases; junction bases outside the gene matches: 4. The CDR3, as DNA: TGTGCCAGCAAACGACAGGGACAAGAGACCCAGTACTTC. This translates into CASKRQGQETQYF.

The chain uses TRBV30 and TRBJ2-7; 8 nucleotides line up with TRBD1. This CDR3 comprises 13 residues. V shed 3 bases, J shed 3 bases, and the junction held 4 bases outside the gene matches. Germline loops: CDR1 GTSNPN, CDR2 SVGIG (reference sequence). This CDR3 is CAWSPGQGYEQYF. CDR3 DNA sequence: TGTGCCTGGAGCCCCGGACAGGGCTACGAGCAGTACTTC. The full variable domain, with the rest looked up from reference TRBV30 and TRBJ2-7, is SQTIHQWPATLVQPVGSPLSLECTVEGTSNPNLYWYRQAAGRGLQLLFYSVGIGQISSEVPQNLSASRPQDRQFILSSKKLLLSDSGFYLCAWSPGQGYEQYFGPGTRLTVT.

This clone was detected only a few times. The chain has TRBV4-1 and TRBJ1-1; tentatively, D is TRBD1 (6 bases). V was cut by 4 bases and J by 7 bases, with 19 bases left in between. The CDR3 spans 15 residues. Germline V lookup: CDR1 MGHRA, CDR2 YSYEKL. CDR3 loop: CASSLGGATDGEAFF. In nucleotides, the CDR3 is TGCGCCAGCAGCCTAGGGGGGGCGACAGACGGTGAAGCTTTCTTT.

The gene calls are TRBV15 and TRBJ1-2, with D hard to call. This CDR3 comprises 12 residues. Germline V gives CDR1 LNHNV, CDR2 YYDKDF (reference sequence). Trimming shortened V by 1 base and J by 8 bases, and 8 bases separated the two germline ends. The CDR3 region is CATSRGTEGYTF. Here the CDR3 DNA reads TGTGCCACCAGCAGAGGAACGGAGGGCTACACCTTC.

This clone was detected only once. The chain carries TRBV2 and TRBJ1-6; TRBD1 aligns across 7 bases. V lost 5 bases and J lost 11; bases outside the gene matches: 21. In germline, CDR1 is SNHLY, CDR2 FYNNEI. The CDR3 runs 18 residues. Here the CDR3 DNA reads TGTGCCAGCAGTTCCCTCCTTTTGACAGGGAGTTATGCACCACCCCTCCACTTT. Translation: CASSSLLLTGSYAPPLHF.

This clone was detected only once. The chain joins TRBV2 to TRBJ1-1, with TRBD1 matching over 10 bases. V gave up 11 bases and J gave up 3 bases; unmatched junction bases: 12. Germline-derived CDR1 and CDR2 are SNHLY and FYNNEI. There are 15 residues in the CDR3. The CDR3 nucleotides read TGTGCCTTCCCATCGACCGGGACAGGGGACACTGAAGCTTTCTTT. Its protein is CAFPSTGTGDTEAFF.

This clone was counted only a few times. The V and J genes are TRBV23-1 and TRBJ2-7, with D maybe TRBD2 (7 bases). TRBV23-1 is an ORF for which the function is uncertain. The CDR3 consists of 17 residues. Trimming removed 8 bases from V and 0 bases from J, with 23 bases in between. DNA for the CDR3: TGCGCCAGCCCCAAACGGGACAAGCGGGACGTCTCCTACGAGCAGTACTTC. Its translation: CASPKRDKRDVSYEQYF.

This clone appeared once. The rearrangement joins TRBV5-1 to TRBJ2-2; 7 bases are a match to TRBD1. The J segment lost 5 bases and the V segment lost 4 bases, leaving 5 bases of the junction unmatched. Germline V gene data show CDR1 as SGHRS and CDR2 as YFSETQ. The CDR3 has 14 residues. The CDR3 region has the DNA TGCGCCAGCAGCCCCGGGACAGAGACCGGGGAGCTGTTTTTT. Residues: CASSPGTETGELFF.

DNA for the CDR3: TGTGCCAGCAGCTTGGTATCCGGTTACTACGAGCAGTACTTC. Translating gives CASSLVSGYYEQYF. J is TRBJ2-7 and V is TRBV5-5; no clear D. V dropped 0 bases and J dropped 3 bases, with 10 bases sitting between them. The CDR3 is made up of 14 amino acids. Germline lookup yields CDR1 SGHKS and CDR2 YYEKEE (reference sequence).

With respect to this clone: At one of its ends the junction is not consistent with the germline gene, which may arise from a read error. The chain combines TRBV12-5 with TRBJ2-1; D might be TRBD1 (6 bases). The CDR3 totals 15 residues. Germline assignment: CDR1 LGHNT and CDR2 FRNRAP. CDR3 sequence reads: CASGLAPSGDKEQFF. The CDR3 DNA reads as TGTGCTAGTGGTTTGGCCCCGTCCGGGGACAAGGAGCAGTTCTTC. The full variable domain, in which reference TRBV12-5 and TRBJ2-1 provide the parts outside the CDR3, is DARVTQTPRHKVTEMGQEVTMRCQPILGHNTVFWYRQTMMQGLELLAYFRNRAPLDDSGMPKDRFSAEMPDATLATLKIQPSEPRDSAVYFCASGLAPSGDKEQFFGPGTRLTVL.

This chain uses TRBV4-1 with TRBJ2-7, with D possibly being TRBD2 (7 bases). The CDR3 is 15 residues long. Germline lookup yields CDR1 MGHRA and CDR2 YSYEKL. V gave up 0 bases and J gave up 0 bases, with 9 bases separating them. CDR3 nucleotide sequence: TGCGCCAGCAGCCAAGATCGGGGGGCCTCCTACGAGCAGTACTTC. This gives the protein CASSQDRGASYEQYF.

The chain is built from TRBV7-2 and TRBJ1-4; no firm D call. The V gene's germline CDR1 is SGHTA and CDR2 FQGNSA. This CDR3 has 15 residues. With 1 base removed from V and 8 bases from J, the gap between germline ends came to 14 bases. CDR3: CASSLDRQMGEKLFF. CDR3 sequence (DNA): TGTGCCAGCAGCTTAGATAGGCAGATGGGCGAAAAACTGTTTTTT.

The rearrangement uses TRBV7-9 and TRBJ2-7; a possible D gene is TRBD1 (5 bases). The CDR3 has 11 amino acids. V was clipped by 2 bases and J by 12 bases, with 11 bases between them. Germline V gene data show CDR1 as SEHNR and CDR2 as FQNEAQ (reference sequence). The CDR3 sequence: CASSLIDSPYF. The CDR3 DNA reads as TGTGCCAGCAGCTTAATTGACAGCCCGTACTTC.

The chain joins TRBV6-1 to TRBJ2-7, with D possibly being TRBD2 (6 bases). CDR1 and CDR2 from the germline V gene are MNHNS and SASEGT. The length of the CDR3 is 14 residues. V was trimmed by 6 bases and J by 2 bases, leaving 14 bases between them. The CDR3: CASSAASAAYEQYF. CDR3 nucleotide sequence: TGTGCCAGCAGCGCTGCTAGCGCTGCCTACGAGCAGTACTTC.

This sequence joins TRBV19 and TRBJ2-1; 8 bases agree with TRBD1. Germline V gene sequence: CDR1 LNHDA, CDR2 SQIVND (reference sequence). The V segment lost 3 bases and the J segment 8 bases; nucleotides outside the gene matches: 6. The CDR3 has 14 residues. The CDR3 spells CASSMIQGAYEQFF. In DNA, the CDR3 is TGTGCCAGTAGTATGATTCAGGGGGCGTATGAGCAGTTCTTC.

This clone was counted only a few times. CDR3 sequence (DNA): TGCGCCAGCAGCTTGGGCGTCGAGAACACTGAAGCTTTCTTT. Encoded protein: CASSLGVENTEAFF. V is TRBV5-1 and J is TRBJ1-1; D is unclear. Germline V lookup: CDR1 SGHRS, CDR2 YFSETQ. V was clipped by 0 bases and J by 1 base, with 7 bases between them. This CDR3 is built from 14 residues. The whole variable domain, filled in from reference TRBV5-1 and TRBJ1-1, reads KAGVTQTPRYLIKTRGQQVTLSCSPISGHRSVSWYQQTPGQGLQFLFEYFSETQRNKGNFPGRFSGRQFSNSRSEMNVSTLELGDSALYLCASSLGVENTEAFFGQGTRLTVV.

The chain is built from TRBV12-5 and TRBJ2-6, with 7 positions matching TRBD1. Germline values: CDR1 LGHNT, CDR2 FRNRAP. V gave up 2 bases and J gave up 1 base; unmatched junction bases: 11. CDR3 length: 19 residues. CDR3 amino acids: CASGLPWGTAPSGANVLTF. The CDR3 DNA reads TGTGCTAGTGGTTTGCCATGGGGGACAGCACCTTCTGGGGCCAACGTCCTGACTTTC.

J is TRBJ2-1 and V is TRBV7-2; weak D call: TRBD2 (6 bases). Looked up from germline, CDR1 is SGHTA and CDR2 is FQGNSA. This CDR3 is built from 13 residues. Trimming cost V 5 bases and J 2 bases, with 7 bases left between them. The CDR3 bases are TGTGCCAGCAGCCGGGAGACCTACAATGAGCAGTTCTTC. As protein: CASSRETYNEQFF.

V is TRBV5-6 and J is TRBJ1-2; 7 bases agree with TRBD1. Germline trimming cut 6 bases from V and 3 bases from J; bases unmatched to any gene: 14. Germline V gene lookup returns CDR1 SGHDT and CDR2 YYEEEE. The CDR3 length is 16 residues. The CDR3 bases are TGTGCCAGCACCTCCCCGGGACAGAGACGTCACTATGGCTACACCTTC. Translation gives CASTSPGQRRHYGYTF.

This rearrangement joins TRBV19 to TRBJ1-5; 9 positions match TRBD1. The CDR3 has 18 residues. In germline, CDR1 is LNHDA, CDR2 SQIVND (reference sequence). With 3 bases clipped from V and 0 bases from J, the junction kept 9 bases outside the gene matches. The CDR3 coding sequence is TGTGCCAGTAGTATCCGGAGGACAGGGGACAATAGCAATCAGCCCCAGCATTTT. It encodes CASSIRRTGDNSNQPQHF.

This chain joins TRBV5-3 and TRBJ2-1; TRBD2 matches at 10 bases. TRBV5-3 is filed as an ORF, its function uncertain. The CDR3 is 17 residues long. V shed 0 bases and J 10 bases; nucleotides not matched to a gene: 13. CDR3 sequence reads: CARSLVPPTSGLQEQFF. In DNA, the CDR3 is TGTGCCAGAAGCTTGGTACCCCCGACTAGCGGGCTCCAGGAGCAGTTCTTC.

CDR3 residues: CASSFGQGNYNEQFF. Here the CDR3 DNA reads TGTGCCAGCAGCTTTGGACAGGGGAACTACAATGAGCAGTTCTTC. The chain has TRBV7-2 and TRBJ2-1; TRBD1 aligns across 9 bases. Per the germline V gene, CDR1 is SGHTA and CDR2 is FQGNSA. Trimming cost V 3 bases and J 3 bases; bases outside gene matches: 3. There are 15 residues in the CDR3.

The table lists this clone with a count of one. This sequence joins TRBV7-8 and TRBJ2-7, with TRBD1 as a possible D gene (5 bases). V lost 1 base and J 6 bases, leaving 10 bases between the germline ends. Germline V gene data show CDR1 as SGHVS and CDR2 as FQNEAQ. This CDR3 is built from 13 residues. CDR3 in amino acids: CASSLVQALEQYF. The CDR3 nucleotides are TGTGCCAGCAGCTTAGTACAGGCTCTCGAGCAGTACTTC. The full variable domain, rest sourced from reference TRBV7-8 and TRBJ2-7, is GAGVSQSPRYKVAKRGQDVALRCDPISGHVSLFWYQQALGQGPEFLTYFQNEAQLDKSGLPSDRFFAERPEGSVSTLKIQRTQQEDSAVYLCASSLVQALEQYFGPGTRLTVT.

V usage is TRBV11-1 and J usage is TRBJ2-7; 9 bases map to TRBD2. This CDR3 spans 15 amino acids. Germline V gives CDR1 SGHAT, CDR2 FQDESV (reference sequence). V lost 4 bases and J lost 7; bases outside the gene matches: 11. CDR3 loop: CASSSGREGLGEQYF. For the CDR3, the DNA is TGTGCCAGCAGCTCCGGGCGGGAGGGCCTCGGGGAGCAGTACTTC.

There are a few counts of this clone. This chain joins TRBV27 and TRBJ1-4; TRBD1 might be the D (6 bases). Germline CDR1 is MNHEY and CDR2 is SMNVEV (reference sequence). V lost 3 bases to trimming and J lost 8 bases, with 10 bases between them. CDR3 size: 13 residues. The DNA for the CDR3 is TGTGCCAGCAGTTTCGGGGGGCGGGAAAAACTGTTTTTT. As protein: CASSFGGREKLFF.

The gene calls are TRBV28 and TRBJ2-7, with TRBD2 identical over 7 bases. V was clipped by 7 bases and J by 5 bases; unmatched bases: 11. Germline lookup yields CDR1 MDHEN and CDR2 SYDVKM. The CDR3 contains 14 residues. The CDR3 DNA reads as TGTGCCAGCATTAGGGGAGGGGAGGGGAACGAGCAGTACTTC. Its translation is CASIRGGEGNEQYF.

DNA for the CDR3: TGTGCCAGCAGCCAAGACCTCTCTGGAAACACCATATATTTT. It specifies CASSQDLSGNTIYF. The chain uses TRBV14 and TRBJ1-3; D remains unclear. Germline CDR1 is SGHDN and CDR2 is FVKESK. The V end lost 0 bases, the J end lost 0 bases, and 3 bases lay between the germline ends. The CDR3 has 14 residues.

The V and J genes are TRBV27 and TRBJ2-7, with 7 bases identical to TRBD2. With V trimmed by 5 bases and J by 0 bases, 4 bases remained unmatched. Germline V gives CDR1 MNHEY, CDR2 SMNVEV (reference sequence). The length of the CDR3 is 14 residues. This CDR3 is CASSKGGSSYEQYF. The CDR3 DNA reads as TGTGCCAGCAGTAAGGGCGGGAGCTCCTACGAGCAGTACTTC.